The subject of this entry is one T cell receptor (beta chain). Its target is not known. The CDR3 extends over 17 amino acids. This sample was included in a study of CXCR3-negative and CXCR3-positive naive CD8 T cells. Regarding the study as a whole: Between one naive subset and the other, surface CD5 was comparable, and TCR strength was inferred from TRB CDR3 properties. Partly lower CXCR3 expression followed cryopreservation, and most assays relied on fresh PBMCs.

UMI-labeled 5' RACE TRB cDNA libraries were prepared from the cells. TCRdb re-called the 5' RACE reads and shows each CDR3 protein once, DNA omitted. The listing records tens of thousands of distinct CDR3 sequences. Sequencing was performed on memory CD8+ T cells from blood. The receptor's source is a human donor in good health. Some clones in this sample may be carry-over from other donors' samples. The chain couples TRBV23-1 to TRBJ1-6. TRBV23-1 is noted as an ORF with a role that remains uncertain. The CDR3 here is CASSQSQGVAYNSPLHF.